The next 16 T cell receptor beta chains were all read from a single sample in a study of T cells in Graves' hyperthyroidism and ophthalmopathy (dated by TCRdb to between 2017 and 2020). The method was multiplex PCR. The reads were generated on an Illumina HiSeq 2000. Amplification of TCR beta CDR3 regions was carried out from RNA transcripts. The first round of RT-PCR for the TCR CDR3 was performed with the HTBI primer set and the Qiagen OneStep RT-PCR kit. The public reads were reanalyzed by TCRdb: fastp trimming at Q25, MiXCR alignment, in-frame beta chains only. CDR3 protein sequences are deduplicated, and each keeps its most common genes and DNA. The sample records 300,000 to 450,000 distinct CDR3 sequences, 15% to 18% of which are singletons. The ten largest make up roughly 26% of the sample. The sample comprised blood. The receptors come from a woman aged 18-29 years with Graves' hyperthyroidism that later progressed to Graves' ophthalmopathy.

This clonotype was found a few times. The chain employs TRBV5-6 and TRBJ2-2; 7 bases fit TRBD1. V lost 6 bases and J lost 2; bases outside the gene matches: 10. Germline V gene lookup returns CDR1 SGHDT and CDR2 YYEEEE. The CDR3 loop spans 16 amino acids. CDR3: CASNVLGTDNTGELFF. The CDR3, as DNA: TGTGCCAGCAACGTCTTGGGGACAGACAACACCGGGGAGCTGTTTTTT.

This clonotype was seen a handful of times. The chain combines TRBV13 with TRBJ2-2; D gene ambiguous. The CDR3 runs to 14 residues. The germline V and J ends were trimmed by 8 bases and 4 bases, with 14 bases remaining between them. Germline CDR1 and CDR2: PRHDT and FYEKMQ (reference sequence). CDR3 protein: CASRPWAATGELFF. CDR3 in DNA: TGTGCCAGCCGGCCATGGGCTGCCACCGGGGAGCTGTTTTTT.

The table lists this clonotype with many counts. The rearrangement uses TRBV5-1 and TRBJ2-7, with 9 bases aligning to TRBD1. Germline V gives CDR1 SGHRS, CDR2 YFSETQ. Trimming cost V 5 bases and J 5 bases; bases outside gene matches: 11. This CDR3 spans 15 amino acids. The CDR3 spells CASRSTGTGSDEQYF. The CDR3 DNA is TGCGCCAGCAGGTCCACCGGGACAGGGTCGGACGAGCAGTACTTC.

Ten or more counts support this clonotype. The chain links TRBV29-1 to TRBJ2-1; TRBD2 might be the D (6 bases). V was shortened by 3 bases and J by 2 bases, with 8 bases between the two germline ends. Germline loops: CDR1 SQVTM, CDR2 ANQGSEA. The CDR3 length is 13 residues. CDR3 bases: TGCAGCGTTGATCTAGCGACCTACAATGAGCAGTTCTTC. Its protein product is CSVDLATYNEQFF.

This clonotype was counted many times. The chain is built from TRBV7-9 and TRBJ1-2; perhaps TRBD1 as D (5 bases). V dropped 4 bases and J dropped 4 bases, with 16 bases sitting between them. Germline lookup yields CDR1 SEHNR and CDR2 FQNEAQ (reference sequence). The CDR3 is 15 amino acids. In DNA form, the CDR3 reads TGTGCCAGCAGCTCTAGTGGGGCCGAGGGCTATGGCTACACCTTC. Translation gives CASSSSGAEGYGYTF. The full variable domain, in which reference TRBV7-9 and TRBJ1-2 provide the parts outside the CDR3, is DTGVSQNPRHKITKRGQNVTFRCDPISEHNRLYWYRQTLGQGPEFLTYFQNEAQLEKSRLLSDRFSAERPKGSFSTLEIQRTEQGDSAMYLCASSSSGAEGYGYTFGSGTRLTVV.

At least ten counts were recorded for this clonotype. The rearrangement uses TRBV20-1 and TRBJ1-5, with unresolved D. Germline V gene data show CDR1 as DFQATT and CDR2 as SNEGSKA (reference sequence). V was cut by 6 bases and J by 0 bases, with 15 bases left in between. This CDR3 is built from 15 residues. The CDR3 DNA is TGCAGTGCCCGAGCCTGGGCAGATAGCAATCAGCCCCAGCATTTT. Its protein is CSARAWADSNQPQHF.

The chain uses TRBV6-1 and TRBJ1-5; maybe TRBD1 (5 bases). The CDR3 loop spans 15 amino acids. Germline V gene lookup returns CDR1 MNHNS and CDR2 SASEGT. Trimming stripped 6 bases from V and 0 bases from J, with 12 bases between. The CDR3 loop is CASSPSRDSNQPQHF. The DNA of the CDR3 is TGTGCCAGCAGCCCATCCAGGGATAGCAATCAGCCCCAGCATTTT.

This clonotype was observed many times. The rearrangement links TRBV7-2 to TRBJ2-5; the D gene is possibly TRBD2 (5 bases). Between the trimmed V and J ends, which lost 2 bases and 7 bases, there was a span of 26 bases. The CDR3 runs 18 residues. Germline CDR1 reads SGHTA; CDR2 reads FQGNSA. The CDR3: CASSLRPYEGATRATQYF. DNA for the CDR3: TGTGCCAGCAGCTTAAGACCCTATGAGGGAGCGACCCGTGCGACCCAGTACTTC.

This clonotype was detected only a few times. The chain joins TRBV7-9 to TRBJ1-2; D is unresolved. This CDR3 comprises 15 residues. The V and J ends lost 4 bases and 0 bases respectively, with 12 bases between them. CDR1 and CDR2 from the germline V gene are SEHNR and FQNEAQ (reference sequence). CDR3 residues: CASSSPRGSNYGYTF. CDR3 coding DNA: TGTGCCAGCAGCTCACCTCGTGGCTCTAACTATGGCTACACCTTC.

This clonotype has just a few counts. The chain has TRBV30 and TRBJ2-1; perhaps TRBD1 as D (5 bases). The CDR3 has 15 residues. The germline CDR1 and CDR2 sequences are GTSNPN and SVGIG (reference sequence). Deletions cut 1 base from V and 4 bases from J, with 14 bases between. CDR3 coding DNA: TGTGCCTGGAGTGCTCAGGGAAAAGGGTACAATGAGCAGTTCTTC. Protein: CAWSAQGKGYNEQFF.

This clonotype showed up many times. The chain recombines TRBV14 with TRBJ2-1; 11 nucleotides line up with TRBD2. Germline V CDR1 and CDR2: SGHDN, FVKESK. This CDR3 contains 15 residues. V lost 6 bases and J lost 9; bases outside the gene matches: 10. This CDR3 is CASRQLAGEQGEQFF. CDR3 nucleotide sequence: TGTGCCAGCAGACAACTAGCGGGAGAGCAAGGTGAGCAGTTCTTC.

The DNA of the CDR3 is TGTGCCAGCAGTTGGGGCAGGGGAGGAGGTGGAAACACCATATATTTT. Amino acid sequence: CASSWGRGGGGNTIYF. The V and J genes are TRBV12-3 or TRBV12-4 and TRBJ1-3; D might be TRBD1 (6 bases). The CDR3 is 16 amino acids. The ends were cut back, 4 bases at V and 3 bases at J, with 16 bases in the middle.

This clonotype occurred a few times. V and J are TRBV9 and TRBJ2-3; perhaps TRBD2 as D (6 bases). V was shortened by 0 bases and J by 1 base, with 12 bases between the two germline ends. The CDR3 contains 16 residues. The germline CDR1 and CDR2 sequences are SGDLS and YYNGEE. This CDR3 reads CASSVAWREGTDTQYF. The CDR3 nucleotides read TGTGCCAGCAGCGTAGCTTGGAGGGAGGGCACAGATACGCAGTATTTT.

In regard to this clonotype: This sequence may be a read error, since a much larger clone differs from it by one base. The V call is TRBV20-1, the J call TRBJ2-7, with a possible D match to TRBD2 (5 bases). The CDR3 extends over 14 amino acids. V dropped 0 bases and J dropped 7 bases, with 16 bases sitting between them. Germline V CDR1 and CDR2: DFQATT, SNEGSKA (reference sequence). The DNA of the CDR3 is TGCAGTGCTAGAGATCTCGGCGGGTACAATGAGCAGTACTTC. Translating gives CSARDLGGYNEQYF.

This clonotype was seen ten or more times. The chain is built from TRBV6-1 and TRBJ1-2; 7 nucleotides align to TRBD1. Germline-derived CDR1 and CDR2 are MNHNS and SASEGT. The CDR3 spans 18 residues. Trimming at V came to 5 bases and at J to 4 bases, leaving 19 bases not matched to a gene. CDR3: CASSPTGDPWDNVYGYTF. The CDR3 region has the DNA TGTGCCAGCAGTCCTACAGGGGACCCTTGGGACAACGTCTATGGCTACACCTTC.

The table lists this clonotype with many counts. V is TRBV7-2 and J is TRBJ2-5; TRBD2 matches 13 bases. CDR3 length equals 19 residues. Losses at the gene ends were 5 bases for V and 3 bases for J; bases not matched to a gene: 15. CDR1 and CDR2 from the germline V gene are SGHTA and FQGNSA. The CDR3 nucleotides read TGTGCCAGCAGCCCACCTAGAAGACTAGCGGGAGGCCCCGAAGAGACCCAGTACTTC. Residues: CASSPPRRLAGGPEETQYF.